A selection of T cell receptor beta chains follows, all from one sample in a study of persistence of HIV-infected CD4 T cells. Which antigens these TCRs recognize remains unknown. The protocol was immunoSEQ multiplex PCR, while the TCRdb copy is restricted to in-frame clones and leaves out a portion. The data show roughly 13,000 clones, with about 72% seen just once and about a sixth held by the top ten. The specimen was CD4+ T cells sorted from PBMCs after approximately 20-hour stimulation, collected from a patient who received antiretroviral therapy. These receptor sequences come from an adult man with HIV who was CMV-seropositive. Both conserved end residues are part of each CDR3. The D gene is left open where the match is weak. Clone size is not always given. Where it is, it says once, few, many or a class for expanded clones.

V gene: TRBV18; clone size: once; J gene: TRBJ2-1; D gene: TRBD1; CDR3 protein: CASSPGQGANNEQFF; CDR3 DNA: TGTGCCAGCTCACCCGGACAGGGGGCAAATAATGAGCAGTTCTTC
V gene: TRBV2; clone size: -; J gene: TRBJ2-3; D gene: -; CDR3 protein: CASQVTPHTQYF; CDR3 DNA: TGTGCCAGCCAAGTCACCCCCCATACGCAGTATTTT
V gene: TRBV5-8; clone size: -; J gene: TRBJ2-3; D gene: -; CDR3 protein: CASSPGGGPTDTQYF; CDR3 DNA: TGTGCCAGCAGCCCGGGGGGCGGTCCCACAGATACGCAGTATTTT
V gene: TRBV27; clone size: -; J gene: TRBJ1-2; D gene: TRBD1; CDR3 protein: CASSSGTAAFYGYTF; CDR3 DNA: TGTGCCAGCAGTTCCGGGACAGCCGCTTTCTATGGCTACACCTTC
V gene: TRBV6-5; clone size: -; J gene: TRBJ2-6; D gene: -; CDR3 protein: CASSYGQFSGANVLTF; CDR3 DNA: TGTGCCAGCAGTTATGGACAGTTCTCTGGGGCCAACGTCCTGACTTTC
V gene: TRBV29-1; clone size: -; J gene: TRBJ1-1; D gene: -; CDR3 protein: CSVEGGRTENTEAFF; CDR3 DNA: TGCAGCGTTGAAGGTGGACGGACCGAGAACACTGAAGCTTTCTTT
V gene: TRBV28; clone size: -; J gene: TRBJ2-1; D gene: TRBD1; CDR3 protein: CASSHPSQGPNEQFF; CDR3 DNA: TGTGCCAGCAGTCATCCCTCACAGGGGCCAAATGAGCAGTTCTTC
V gene: TRBV5-1; clone size: -; J gene: TRBJ1-5; D gene: TRBD1; CDR3 protein: CASSLEGQGSGQPQHF; CDR3 DNA: TGCGCCAGCAGCTTGGAGGGACAGGGTTCTGGGCAGCCCCAGCATTTT
V gene: TRBV5-1; clone size: once; J gene: TRBJ1-6; D gene: TRBD1; CDR3 protein: CASSLPDRGNSPLHF; CDR3 DNA: TGCGCCAGCAGCTTGCCGGACAGGGGTAATTCACCCCTCCACTTT
V gene: TRBV7-2; clone size: -; J gene: TRBJ1-1; D gene: -; CDR3 protein: CASSPRTGFNTEAFF; CDR3 DNA: TGTGCCAGCAGCCCCCGGACCGGGTTTAACACTGAAGCTTTCTTT
V gene: TRBV7-2; clone size: -; J gene: TRBJ2-2; D gene: TRBD1; CDR3 protein: CASSLGQGPTGELFF; CDR3 DNA: TGTGCCAGCAGCCTCGGACAGGGTCCCACCGGGGAGCTGTTTTTT
V gene: TRBV5-4; clone size: -; J gene: TRBJ2-2; D gene: -; CDR3 protein: CASSLVGTRTGELFF; CDR3 DNA: TGTGCCAGCAGCTTGGTAGGGACTCGCACCGGGGAGCTGTTTTTT
V gene: TRBV19; clone size: -; J gene: TRBJ2-1; D gene: TRBD1; CDR3 protein: CASSIGGTGPIKNYNEQFF; CDR3 DNA: TGTGCCAGTAGTATAGGTGGGACAGGGCCAATCAAGAATTACAATGAGCAGTTCTTC
V gene: TRBV3-1/TRBV3-2; clone size: once; J gene: TRBJ1-2; D gene: -; CDR3 protein: CASSQLNYGYTF; CDR3 DNA: TGTGCCAGCAGCCAACTTAACTATGGCTACACCTTC
V gene: TRBV7-9; clone size: once; J gene: TRBJ2-6; D gene: TRBD1; CDR3 protein: CASSPGQESSGANVLTF; CDR3 DNA: TGTGCCAGCAGCCCCGGACAGGAGAGTTCTGGGGCCAACGTCCTGACTTTC
V gene: TRBV16; clone size: -; J gene: TRBJ1-6; D gene: -; CDR3 protein: CASSQFLEDESPLHF; CDR3 DNA: TGTGCCAGCAGCCAATTCCTAGAGGATGAGTCACCCCTCCACTTT
V gene: TRBV24-1; clone size: -; J gene: TRBJ1-2; D gene: TRBD1; CDR3 protein: CATSDLGQNRGYTF; CDR3 DNA: TGTGCCACCAGTGACCTGGGACAGAATAGAGGCTACACCTTC
V gene: TRBV28; clone size: medium-sized; J gene: TRBJ1-3; D gene: -; CDR3 protein: CASSYVGTGNTIYF; CDR3 DNA: TGTGCCAGCAGTTACGTCGGAACGGGAAACACCATATATTTT
V gene: TRBV10-1; clone size: -; J gene: TRBJ2-1; D gene: -; CDR3 protein: CASSFSGEQFF; CDR3 DNA: TGCGCCAGCAGTTTTTCGGGAGAGCAGTTCTTC
V gene: TRBV15; clone size: -; J gene: TRBJ1-2; D gene: TRBD1; CDR3 protein: CATSEIQGAGYGYTF; CDR3 DNA: TGTGCCACCAGCGAGATACAGGGGGCTGGCTATGGCTACACCTTC
V gene: TRBV18; clone size: -; J gene: TRBJ2-2; D gene: -; CDR3 protein: CASSPFERNTGELFF; CDR3 DNA: TGTGCCAGCTCACCATTTGAGAGGAACACCGGGGAGCTGTTTTTT
V gene: TRBV19; clone size: -; J gene: TRBJ2-6; D gene: -; CDR3 protein: CASSIVLYRQAANSGANVLTF; CDR3 DNA: TGTGCCAGTAGTATCGTGCTCTACCGACAGGCAGCCAACTCTGGGGCCAACGTCCTGACTTTC
V gene: TRBV3-1/TRBV3-2; clone size: -; J gene: TRBJ2-1; D gene: TRBD2; CDR3 protein: CASSPGLAGGSNEQFF; CDR3 DNA: TGTGCCAGCAGCCCGGGACTAGCGGGGGGCTCCAATGAGCAGTTCTTC
V gene: TRBV7-6; clone size: -; J gene: TRBJ1-6; D gene: -; CDR3 protein: CASSLAPVGGQRVNSPLHF; CDR3 DNA: TGTGCCAGCAGCTTAGCACCCGTGGGGGGCCAGAGGGTTAATTCACCCCTCCACTTT
V gene: TRBV5-1; clone size: -; J gene: TRBJ1-1; D gene: -; CDR3 protein: CASSLVSSRPEAFF; CDR3 DNA: TGCGCCAGCAGCTTGGTGTCTAGCCGGCCTGAAGCTTTCTTT
V gene: TRBV5-1; clone size: -; J gene: TRBJ2-7; D gene: TRBD1; CDR3 protein: CASSLADRAPYEQYF; CDR3 DNA: TGCGCCAGCAGCTTGGCGGACAGGGCCCCCTACGAGCAGTACTTC
V gene: TRBV18; clone size: -; J gene: TRBJ1-1; D gene: TRBD1; CDR3 protein: CASSPQGQGVSEAFF; CDR3 DNA: TGTGCCAGCTCACCACAGGGACAGGGGGTGAGTGAAGCTTTCTTT
V gene: TRBV6-5; clone size: -; J gene: TRBJ2-7; D gene: -; CDR3 protein: CASSPEGNSYEQYF; CDR3 DNA: TGTGCCAGCAGTCCGGAGGGTAATTCCTACGAGCAGTACTTC
V gene: TRBV3-1/TRBV3-2; clone size: once; J gene: TRBJ2-7; D gene: -; CDR3 protein: CASSQVRSAYEQYF; CDR3 DNA: TGTGCCAGCAGCCAAGTGCGGTCAGCCTACGAGCAGTACTTC
V gene: TRBV12-5; clone size: -; J gene: TRBJ2-7; D gene: -; CDR3 protein: CASGKGDSYEQYF; CDR3 DNA: TGTGCTAGTGGGAAGGGGGACTCCTACGAGCAGTACTTC
V gene: TRBV9; clone size: -; J gene: TRBJ1-1; D gene: -; CDR3 protein: CASTTKGGGWGTEAFF; CDR3 DNA: TGTGCCAGCACCACCAAAGGCGGGGGATGGGGCACTGAAGCTTTCTTT
V gene: TRBV20-1; clone size: -; J gene: TRBJ2-2; D gene: -; CDR3 protein: CSASGRGANTGELFF; CDR3 DNA: TGCAGTGCTAGTGGCAGAGGAGCGAACACCGGGGAGCTGTTTTTT
V gene: TRBV28; clone size: -; J gene: TRBJ2-2; D gene: -; CDR3 protein: CASSPSTMGRELFF; CDR3 DNA: TGTGCCAGCAGCCCCTCCACCATGGGGCGGGAGCTGTTTTTT